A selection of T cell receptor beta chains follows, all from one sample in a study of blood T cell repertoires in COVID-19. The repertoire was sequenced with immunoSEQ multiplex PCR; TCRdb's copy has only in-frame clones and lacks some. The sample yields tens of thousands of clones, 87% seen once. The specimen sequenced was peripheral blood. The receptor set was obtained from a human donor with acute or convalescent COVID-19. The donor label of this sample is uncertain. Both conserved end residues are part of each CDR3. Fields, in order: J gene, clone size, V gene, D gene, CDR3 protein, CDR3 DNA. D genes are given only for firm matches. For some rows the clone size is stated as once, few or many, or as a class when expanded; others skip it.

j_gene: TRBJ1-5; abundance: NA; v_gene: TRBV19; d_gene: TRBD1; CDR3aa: CASSTPGQGTQPQHF; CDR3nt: TGTGCCAGTAGTACGCCGGGACAGGGGACTCAGCCCCAGCATTTT
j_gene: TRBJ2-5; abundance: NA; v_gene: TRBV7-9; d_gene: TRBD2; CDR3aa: CASSLVAGELETQYF; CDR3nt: TGTGCCAGCAGCTTAGTCGCGGGAGAGTTGGAGACCCAGTACTTC
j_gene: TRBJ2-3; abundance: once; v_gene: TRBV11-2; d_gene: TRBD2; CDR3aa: CASSRAVAGGPDTQYF; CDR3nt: TGTGCCAGCAGCCGGGCGGTAGCGGGGGGGCCAGATACGCAGTATTTT
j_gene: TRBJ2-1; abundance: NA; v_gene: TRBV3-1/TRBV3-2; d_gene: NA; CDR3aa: CASSQSGFGGEFF; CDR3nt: TGTGCCAGCAGCCAAAGCGGGTTCGGTGGGGAGTTCTTC
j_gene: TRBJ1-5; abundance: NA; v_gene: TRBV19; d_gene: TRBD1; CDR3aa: CASSIRTGSNQPQHF; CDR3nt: TGTGCCAGTAGTATTCGGACAGGGAGCAATCAGCCCCAGCATTTT
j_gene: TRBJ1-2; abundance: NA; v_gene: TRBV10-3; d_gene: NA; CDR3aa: CAISESGTASYTF; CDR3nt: TGTGCCATCAGTGAGTCGGGCACCGCGAGCTACACCTTC
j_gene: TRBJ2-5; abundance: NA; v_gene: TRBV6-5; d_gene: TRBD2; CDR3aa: CASSQSGGWYF; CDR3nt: TGTGCCAGCAGTCAGAGCGGGGGGTGGTACTTC
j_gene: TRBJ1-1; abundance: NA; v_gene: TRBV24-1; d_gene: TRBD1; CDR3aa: CATKRGPGTEAFF; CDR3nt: TGTGCCACCAAAAGGGGGCCGGGGACTGAAGCTTTCTTT
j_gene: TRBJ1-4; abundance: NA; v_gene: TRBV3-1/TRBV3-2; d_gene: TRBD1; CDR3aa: CASSPRQGNEKLFF; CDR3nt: TGTGCCAGCAGCCCAAGACAGGGGAATGAAAAACTGTTTTTT
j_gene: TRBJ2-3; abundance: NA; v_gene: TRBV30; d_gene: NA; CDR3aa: CAWSLSTGLNGDTQYF; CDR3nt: TGTGCCTGGAGCCTATCGACAGGCCTGAATGGAGATACGCAGTATTTT
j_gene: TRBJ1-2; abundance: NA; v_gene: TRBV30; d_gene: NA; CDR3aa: CAWSGGSYGYTF; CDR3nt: TGTGCCTGGAGTGGGGGCTCTTATGGCTACACCTTC
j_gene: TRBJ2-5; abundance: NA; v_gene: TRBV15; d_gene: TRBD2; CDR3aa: CATSSRGGPQETQYF; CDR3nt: TGTGCCACCAGCTCACGCGGGGGACCTCAAGAGACCCAGTACTTC
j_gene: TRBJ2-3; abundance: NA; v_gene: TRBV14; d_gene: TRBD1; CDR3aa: CASSPRQGSDTQYF; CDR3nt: TGTGCCAGCAGCCCGAGACAGGGTTCGGATACGCAGTATTTT
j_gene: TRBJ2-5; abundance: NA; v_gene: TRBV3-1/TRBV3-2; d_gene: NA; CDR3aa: CASSPSPVTMAGETQYF; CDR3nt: TGTGCCAGCAGCCCCTCGCCGGTGACGATGGCAGGAGAGACCCAGTACTTC
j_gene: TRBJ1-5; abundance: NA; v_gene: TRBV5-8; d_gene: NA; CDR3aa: CASSLRFGQPQHF; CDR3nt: TGTGCCAGCAGCTTGCGGTTCGGTCAGCCCCAGCATTTT
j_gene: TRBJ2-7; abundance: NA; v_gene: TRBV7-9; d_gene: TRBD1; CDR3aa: CASSFGTGVYEQYF; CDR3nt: TGTGCCAGCAGCTTCGGGACAGGGGTCTACGAGCAGTACTTC
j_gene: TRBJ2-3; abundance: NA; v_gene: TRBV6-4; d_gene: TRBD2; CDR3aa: CASSNLAGEADTQYF; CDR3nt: TGTGCCAGCAGTAACTTAGCGGGAGAGGCAGATACGCAGTATTTT
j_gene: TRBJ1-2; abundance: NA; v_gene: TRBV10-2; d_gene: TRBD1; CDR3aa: CASSDRDRSYYGYTF; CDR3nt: TGCGCCAGCAGTGACCGGGACAGATCATACTATGGCTACACCTTC
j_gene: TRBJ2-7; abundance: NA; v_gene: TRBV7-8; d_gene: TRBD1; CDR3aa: CASSLRTGYEQYF; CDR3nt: TGTGCCAGCAGCTTACGGACAGGCTACGAGCAGTACTTC
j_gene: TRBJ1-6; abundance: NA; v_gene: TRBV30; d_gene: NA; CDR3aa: CAWSVLDYYSPLHF; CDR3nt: TGTGCCTGGAGTGTACTGGACTACTATTCACCCCTCCACTTT
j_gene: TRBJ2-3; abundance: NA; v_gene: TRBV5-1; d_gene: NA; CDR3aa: CASSLVIATTDTQYF; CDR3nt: TGCGCCAGCAGCTTGGTAATAGCGACCACAGATACGCAGTATTTT
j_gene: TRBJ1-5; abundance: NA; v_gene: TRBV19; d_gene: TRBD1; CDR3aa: CASSISSGGQAGQPQHF; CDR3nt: TGTGCCAGTAGTATTAGCTCTGGTGGACAGGCGGGACAGCCCCAGCATTTT
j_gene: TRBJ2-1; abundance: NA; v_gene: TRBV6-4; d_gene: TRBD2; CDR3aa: CASSGTSGAGEQFF; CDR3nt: TGTGCCAGCAGTGGGACTAGCGGAGCAGGTGAGCAGTTCTTC
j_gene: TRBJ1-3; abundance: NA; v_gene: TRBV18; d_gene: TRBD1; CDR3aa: CASSPTGQSSGNTIYF; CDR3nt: TGTGCCAGCTCACCAACGGGACAGAGCTCTGGAAACACCATATATTTT
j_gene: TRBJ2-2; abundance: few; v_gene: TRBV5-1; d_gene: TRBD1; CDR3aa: CASSSDRVNTGELFF; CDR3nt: TGCGCCAGCAGCTCTGACAGGGTTAACACCGGGGAGCTGTTTTTT
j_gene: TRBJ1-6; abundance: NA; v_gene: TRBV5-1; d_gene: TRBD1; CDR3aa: CASSLRGRGDSPLHF; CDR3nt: TGCGCCAGCAGCTTGAGAGGCAGGGGGGATTCACCCCTCCACTTT
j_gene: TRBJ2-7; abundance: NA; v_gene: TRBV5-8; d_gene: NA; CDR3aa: CASPLVKGGREQYF; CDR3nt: TGTGCCAGCCCATTGGTAAAGGGGGGGCGCGAGCAGTACTTC
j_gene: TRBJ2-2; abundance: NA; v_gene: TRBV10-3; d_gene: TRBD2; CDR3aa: CAISISGATNTGELFF; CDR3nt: TGTGCCATCAGCATTAGCGGGGCTACGAACACCGGGGAGCTGTTTTTT
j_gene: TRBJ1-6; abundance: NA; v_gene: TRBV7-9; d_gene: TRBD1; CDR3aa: CASSQGTVRNSPLHF; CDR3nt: TGTGCCAGCAGCCAGGGGACAGTCCGAAATTCACCCCTCCACTTT
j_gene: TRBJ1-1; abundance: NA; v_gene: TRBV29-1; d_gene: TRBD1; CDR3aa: CSTGQGNTEAFF; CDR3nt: TGCAGCACGGGACAGGGGAACACTGAAGCTTTCTTT
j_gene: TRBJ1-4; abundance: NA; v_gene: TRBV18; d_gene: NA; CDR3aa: CASSPRQAGGEKLFF; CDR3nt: TGTGCCAGCTCACCCCGACAGGCCGGCGGGGAAAAACTGTTTTTT
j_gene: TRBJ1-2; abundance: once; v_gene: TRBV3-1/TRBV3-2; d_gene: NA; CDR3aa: CASGGANRGYTF; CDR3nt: TGTGCCAGCGGAGGGGCTAATCGTGGCTACACCTTC
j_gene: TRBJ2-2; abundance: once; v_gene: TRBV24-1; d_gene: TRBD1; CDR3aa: CATSDLRQGANTGELFF; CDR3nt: TGTGCCACCAGTGATTTGCGACAGGGGGCGAACACCGGGGAGCTGTTTTTT
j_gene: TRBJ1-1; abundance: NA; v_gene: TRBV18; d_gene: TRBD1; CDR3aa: CASSPILQGGTEAFF; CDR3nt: TGTGCCAGCTCACCAATCTTACAGGGGGGAACTGAAGCTTTCTTT
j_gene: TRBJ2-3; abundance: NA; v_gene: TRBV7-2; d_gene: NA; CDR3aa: CASSVSNGADTQYF; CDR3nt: TGTGCCAGCAGCGTTTCTAACGGGGCAGATACGCAGTATTTT